The clone carrying this TCR beta chain was seen a handful of times. Cohort placement rested on clinical history that participants reported themselves. Shortly before study entry, within 2 weeks, exposed participants had met a COVID-19 case. The sample originates from a study of blood T cell repertoires in COVID-19. About the research overall: Both acute and convalescent COVID-19 samples were obtained from the United States, Italy and Spain. T cells, B-cell-depleted T cells, or PBMCs provided the cDNA or gDNA that served as material.

The CDR3 contains 15 residues. Trimming took off 6 bases at V and 1 base at J, with 18 bases between the two ends. Looked up from germline, CDR1 is SQVTM and CDR2 is ANQGSEA. Sequencing was performed with immunoSEQ multiplex PCR; in TCRdb, only in-frame clones are kept and a portion is missing. Counted here are 200,000 to 250,000 clones, 88% occurring once; the ten biggest clones make up around 3.7%. The sequence came from a woman between 25 and 40 years old who had been exposed to COVID-19. The sample was PBMCs or T cells enriched from blood (not recorded which). This chain joins TRBV29-1 and TRBJ1-1; unclear D gene. The CDR3 bases are TGCAGCGTAGCAGGTTTAAGGAAAGCGAACACTGAAGCTTTCTTT. Translation gives CSVAGLRKANTEAFF.